Listed here are 26 T cell receptor beta chains from one sample, sequenced in a study of T cells in women clearing cervical HPV infection. Sequencing was performed with immunoSEQ multiplex PCR; in TCRdb, only in-frame clones are kept and a portion is missing. This sample's clone table lists about 20,000 clones. The specimen sequenced was blood buffy coat. The receptors derive from a woman between 18 and 70 years old with a cervical HPV16 infection that either progressed to CIN3+ or cleared (not recorded which).

In the case of this clone: The read falls 3 residues short of the CDR3 end, and the missing part is taken from the germline J gene. V usage is TRBV6-4 and J usage is TRBJ2-5; 8 bases align to TRBD2. Germline V gene data show CDR1 as MRHNA and CDR2 as SNTAGT. J lost 4 bases, V lost 2 bases, and 15 bases had no gene match. The CDR3 loop spans 18 amino acids. This CDR3 reads CASSDLEGGLAGPETQYF. The DNA read from the CDR3 is TGTGCCAGCAGTGACCTCGAGGGTGGACTAGCAGGACCAGAGACC.

Notes on this clone: Read coverage stops 3 residues before the CDR3 terminus; the germline J gene supplies the remainder. V is TRBV28 and J is TRBJ1-1; tentative D call: TRBD1 (6 bases). Germline CDR1 reads MDHEN; CDR2 reads SYDVKM. The CDR3 runs 14 residues. V was cut by 7 bases and J by 6 bases, with 18 bases left in between. The CDR3: CASNPSRTDSEAFF. The part of the CDR3 DNA that was read is TGTGCCAGCAACCCATCAAGGACAGATTCTGAA. The full variable domain, completed using reference TRBV28 and TRBJ1-1, is DVKVTQSSRYLVKRTGEKVFLECVQDMDHENMFWYRQDPGLGLRLIYFSYDVKMKEKGDIPEGYSVSREKKERFSLILESASTNQTSMYLCASNPSRTDSEAFFGQGTRLTVV.

Points on this clone: The sequence runs out 3 residues before the end of the CDR3; the remainder is reconstructed from the germline J gene. The rearrangement joins TRBV10-3 to TRBJ2-1, with D maybe TRBD1 (6 bases). The CDR3 length is 16 residues. Germline CDR1 reads ENHRY; CDR2 reads SYGVKD. V shed 0 bases and J shed 2 bases, with 11 bases lying between them. The sequenced part of the CDR3 DNA is TGTGCCATCAGTGAGTCGAGGGGGAGCGCCTACAATGAG. This codes for CAISESRGSAYNE. The complete CDR3 protein is CAISESRGSAYNEQFF.

CDR3 region: CASSIQETQYF. CDR3 DNA, as far as it was read: TGTGCCAGCAGTATACAAGAGACC. The chain combines TRBV2 with TRBJ2-5; D is unresolved. The observed sequence ends 3 residues before the CDR3 terminus, with the missing tail filled in from the germline J gene. From germline, CDR1 is SNHLY and CDR2 FYNNEI. V lost 5 bases to trimming and J lost 2 bases, with 3 bases between them. The CDR3 extends over 11 amino acids.

In regard to this clone: The read is 3 residues too short to cover the CDR3 end, so that end is filled in from the germline J gene. V is TRBV4-1 and J is TRBJ2-7; 8 positions match TRBD2. Germline values: CDR1 MGHRA, CDR2 YSYEKL. The ends lost 1 base at V and 4 bases at J; junction bases unmatched: 9. This CDR3 spans 16 amino acids. The part of the CDR3 DNA that was read is TGCGCCAGCAGCCAAGGGCTTGCGGGAGGACCGTACGAG. Protein product: CASSQGLAGGPYE. The CDR3 as a whole reads CASSQGLAGGPYEQYF.

Comment on this clone: Mismatch with germline at one junction end may stem from a read error. The DNA ends 3 residues before the CDR3 does, and the rest of the CDR3 is filled in from the germline J gene. V usage is TRBV7-7 and J usage is TRBJ1-2; tentative D call: TRBD1 (6 bases). Germline V gene lookup returns CDR1 SSHAT and CDR2 FNYEAQ (reference sequence). This CDR3 has 14 residues. CDR3 sequence reads: CASSVTQGRDGYTF. The CDR3 bases that were read are TGTGCTAGCAGCGTAACACAGGGTAGAGATGGC.

As for this clone: The CDR3 end lies 3 residues beyond the end of the read and is filled in from the germline J gene. The chain is built from TRBV5-5 and TRBJ2-7; 9 bases match TRBD1. The germline CDR1 and CDR2 sequences are SGHKS and YYEKEE (reference sequence). The junction had 8 bases not matched to a gene; V was cut back by 4 bases and J by 3 bases. This CDR3 is built from 15 residues. The CDR3 protein is CASSAGTGILYEQYF. CDR3 DNA, as far as it was read: TGTGCCAGCAGCGCCGGGACAGGGATACTCTACGAG.

Comment on this clone: Read sequence stops 3 residues before the CDR3 end, and the germline J gene provides the missing end. The gene calls are TRBV25-1 and TRBJ2-1; D unclear. This CDR3 is built from 16 residues. The V end lost 0 bases, the J end lost 9 bases, and 18 bases lay between the germline ends. CDR1 and CDR2 from the germline V gene are MGHDK and SYGVNS. Partial CDR3 DNA: TGTGCCAGCAGTGAATATCTTGAGACCCGAACGGGTGAG. Protein product: CASSEYLETRTGE. Given in full, the CDR3 is CASSEYLETRTGEQFF.

On this clone itself: The read stops 3 residues short of the end of the CDR3; the missing end is completed from the germline J gene. This chain connects TRBV10-3 to TRBJ2-1, with 9 bases matching TRBD2. Unmatched junction bases numbered 6, after V lost 1 base and J lost 5 bases. CDR1 is ENHRY and CDR2 is SYGVKD in the germline V gene. The CDR3 extends over 16 amino acids. The chain's CDR3 is CAISEFGGRANNEQFF. CDR3 DNA (partial): TGTGCCATCAGTGAGTTTGGCGGGAGGGCTAACAATGAG.

In the case of this clone: Read data end 3 residues before the CDR3 end; the end is taken from the germline J gene. The rearrangement uses TRBV5-1 and TRBJ1-1, with D maybe TRBD1 (5 bases). The germline gives CDR1 SGHRS, CDR2 YFSETQ. V shed 4 bases and J shed 4 bases, with 17 bases lying between them. CDR3 length equals 15 residues. This CDR3 reads CASSPGGGEGTEAFF. The CDR3 DNA, read in part, is TGCGCCAGCAGCCCGGGGGGGGGAGAGGGCACTGAA.

On this clone: The sequenced fragment ends 3 residues before the CDR3 boundary, so the rest is inferred from the germline J gene. The J gene is TRBJ1-5, the V gene TRBV30, with a possible D match to TRBD1 (6 bases). The CDR3 has 13 amino acids. From germline, CDR1 is GTSNPN and CDR2 SVGIG (reference sequence). Trimming stripped 3 bases from V and 4 bases from J, with 10 bases between. CDR3 DNA (partial): TGTGCCTGGAGACAGGGTTTGAATCAGCCC. Its translation is CAWRQGLNQP. The whole CDR3 sequence is CAWRQGLNQPQHF.

With respect to this clone: The read comes to an end 3 residues before the CDR3 does, leaving the germline J gene to fill in the end. This chain uses TRBV7-2 with TRBJ1-3; TRBD1 matches 8 bases. V lost 1 base, J lost 4 bases, and 3 bases stayed unmatched. Germline CDR1 is SGHTA and CDR2 is FQGNSA. The CDR3 runs to 15 residues. The CDR3 bases that were read are TGTGCCAGCAGCTTAGGGACAGGGACAGGAAACACC. It codes for CASSLGTGTGNT. The entire CDR3 sequence reads CASSLGTGTGNTIYF.

About this clone: Read coverage stops 3 residues before the CDR3 terminus; the germline J gene supplies the remainder. The chain joins TRBV2 to TRBJ2-2; a weak D match, TRBD2 (6 bases). This CDR3 comprises 14 residues. The V gene lost 6 bases and the J gene lost 3 bases, with 11 bases spanning the gap. Germline CDR1 is SNHLY and CDR2 is FYNNEI. CDR3 residues: CASSAGTHTGELFF. Incomplete CDR3 DNA: TGTGCCAGCAGCGCGGGGACTCACACCGGGGAG.

As regards this clone: The read ends 3 residues shy of where the CDR3 ends; the end is completed using the germline J gene. V and J are TRBV29-1 and TRBJ1-2; 9 bases are a match to TRBD1. The germline V gene encodes CDR1 SQVTM and CDR2 ANQGSEA. V gave up 7 bases and J gave up 5 bases; unmatched junction bases: 8. The CDR3 sequence is 13 residues long. CDR3: CSDEGQGPYGYTF. The covered CDR3 bases are TGCAGCGACGAGGGACAGGGACCTTATGGC.

As concerns this clone: The CDR3 goes on 3 residues after the read ends, and that part is filled in from the germline J gene. The rearrangement links TRBV11-2 to TRBJ2-7; the match to TRBD1 covers 8 bases. The J segment lost 3 bases and the V segment lost 5 bases, leaving 6 bases of the junction unmatched. Germline V gene lookup returns CDR1 SGHAT and CDR2 FQNNGV. This CDR3 region has 14 residues. CDR3 bases read: TGTGCCAGCAGCCCCGTACAGGGGGGCTACGAG. Protein: CASSPVQGGYE. The CDR3, in full, reads CASSPVQGGYEQYF. Complete variable domain (other parts from reference TRBV11-2 and TRBJ2-7): EAGVAQSPRYKIIEKRQSVAFWCNPISGHATLYWYQQILGQGPKLLIQFQNNGVVDDSQLPKDRFSAERLKGVDSTLKIQPAKLEDSAVYLCASSPVQGGYEQYFGPGTRLTVT.

On this clone itself: At one end, the junction sequence differs from germline, possibly due to a read error. The CDR3 extends 3 residues past the end of the read, so its final part is completed from the germline J gene. The genes are TRBV5-6 and TRBJ2-7, with D hard to call. This CDR3 contains 13 residues. The germline V gene has CDR1 SGHDT and CDR2 YYEEEE. The CDR3 bases that were read are TGTGCCGGCAGCTTGGAAGGGTCCTACGAG. This sequence encodes CAGSLEGSYE. The full CDR3 reads CAGSLEGSYEQYF.

As concerns this clone: The read gets to within 3 residues of the CDR3 end, and the germline J gene fills in the rest. The genes are TRBV15 and TRBJ2-1; TRBD2 matches 10 bases. CDR1 is LNHNV, CDR2 YYDKDF, per germline (reference sequence). CDR3 length: 13 residues. V lost 5 bases and J lost 9; bases outside the gene matches: 4. CDR3 region: CATSLSGRAEQFF. The sequenced part of the CDR3 DNA is TGTGCCACCAGCCTGAGCGGGAGGGCTGAG.

Concerning this clone itself: The read comes to an end 3 residues before the CDR3 does, leaving the germline J gene to fill in the end. The chain employs TRBV7-2 and TRBJ1-5; D gene unclear. There are 14 residues in the CDR3. Germline CDR1 and CDR2: SGHTA and FQGNSA. The V end lost 2 bases, the J end lost 5 bases, and 10 bases lay between the germline ends. This chain's CDR3 is CASSLISRDQPQHF. CDR3 bases read: TGTGCCAGCAGCTTAATTAGCAGAGATCAGCCC.

A note on this clone: The CDR3 is cut off 3 residues early in the read; its end comes from the germline J gene. The chain employs TRBV19 and TRBJ2-3; 8 bases agree with TRBD2. The germline V gene has CDR1 LNHDA and CDR2 SQIVND (reference sequence). CDR3 length: 14 residues. With V trimmed by 3 bases and J by 5 bases, 4 bases remained unmatched. The DNA read from the CDR3 is TGTGCCAGTAGTATCGCGGGAGGTAGAGATACG. Translated, it gives CASSIAGGRDT. From start to end, the CDR3 is CASSIAGGRDTQYF.

A word on this clone: The read gets to within 3 residues of the CDR3 end, and the germline J gene fills in the rest. This rearrangement joins TRBV10-2 to TRBJ2-3; either TRBD1 or TRBD2 may fit D (5 bases each). Germline CDR1 and CDR2: WSHSY and SAAADI. Trimming cost V 3 bases and J 3 bases, with 7 bases left between them. CDR3 length equals 13 residues. CDR3 DNA (partial): TGCGCCAGCAGTGACAGGGAGACAGATACG. Its translation: CASSDRETDT. The CDR3 in full is CASSDRETDTQYF.

Points on this clone: The read comes to an end 3 residues before the CDR3 does, leaving the germline J gene to fill in the end. J is TRBJ1-1 and V is TRBV4-1; D might be TRBD1 (5 bases). V shed 0 bases and J shed 2 bases, with 19 bases lying between them. This CDR3 is built from 18 residues. Germline V gives CDR1 MGHRA, CDR2 YSYEKL. CDR3 DNA, as far as it was read: TGCGCCAGCAGCCAAGAAAGGTCTCGTGGACAAGTAAACACTGAA. Translation: CASSQERSRGQVNTE. The entire CDR3 is CASSQERSRGQVNTEAFF.

Concerning this clone itself: The read ends 3 residues early relative to the CDR3; the germline J gene fills the gap. This chain links TRBV7-8 with TRBJ2-5; D is undetermined. Germline V gives CDR1 SGHVS, CDR2 FQNEAQ. The V and J ends lost 5 bases and 5 bases respectively, with 12 bases between them. The CDR3 extends over 13 amino acids. CDR3 in amino acids: CASSLPVVETQYF. Incomplete CDR3 DNA: TGTGCCAGCAGCCTCCCCGTCGTGGAGACC.

To note about this clone: The sequenced fragment ends 3 residues before the CDR3 boundary, so the rest is inferred from the germline J gene. This chain connects TRBV18 to TRBJ1-1, with 8 bases aligning to TRBD1. The CDR3 totals 16 residues. With V trimmed by 2 bases and J by 4 bases, 9 bases remained unmatched. CDR1 KGHSH and CDR2 LQKENI come from the germline V gene. The CDR3 DNA, read in part, is TGTGCCAGCTCACCATTCCCAGGGGGCTTTGGCACTGAA. Translating it yields CASSPFPGGFGTE. The complete CDR3 sequence is CASSPFPGGFGTEAFF.

For this clone: The read ends 3 residues shy of where the CDR3 ends; the end is completed using the germline J gene. This chain joins TRBV10-3 and TRBJ1-4; the D gene is possibly TRBD1 (6 bases). The CDR3 covers 16 residues. The V end lost 0 bases, the J end lost 8 bases, and 16 bases lay between the germline ends. Germline loops: CDR1 ENHRY, CDR2 SYGVKD. Partial CDR3 DNA: TGTGCCATCAGTGAGTCCCCACAGGGCCAGGAAGAAAAA. It translates to CAISESPQGQEEK. The entire CDR3 reads CAISESPQGQEEKLFF.

Details on this clone: The read comes to an end 3 residues before the CDR3 does, leaving the germline J gene to fill in the end. The chain is built from TRBV5-1 and TRBJ2-3; 8 nucleotides line up with TRBD1. The length of the CDR3 is 16 residues. Trimming took 9 bases from V and 3 from J; bases not matched to a gene: 15. Germline-derived CDR1 and CDR2 are SGHRS and YFSETQ. The CDR3 reads CATQVQGASSTDTQYF. The sequenced part of the CDR3 DNA is TGCGCCACGCAGGTCCAGGGGGCATCCAGTACAGATACG.

In regard to this clone: The read terminates 3 residues ahead of where the CDR3 ends, so the germline J gene completes it. The chain has TRBV6-2 or TRBV6-3 and TRBJ1-2; no firm D call. Trimming removed 6 bases from V and 2 bases from J, with 16 bases in between. The CDR3 runs to 15 residues. Germline loops: CDR1 MNHEY, CDR2 SVGEGT. The CDR3 sequence is CASRAVISPNYGYTF. The CDR3 bases that were read are TGTGCCAGCAGAGCGGTCATCAGCCCAAACTATGGC.